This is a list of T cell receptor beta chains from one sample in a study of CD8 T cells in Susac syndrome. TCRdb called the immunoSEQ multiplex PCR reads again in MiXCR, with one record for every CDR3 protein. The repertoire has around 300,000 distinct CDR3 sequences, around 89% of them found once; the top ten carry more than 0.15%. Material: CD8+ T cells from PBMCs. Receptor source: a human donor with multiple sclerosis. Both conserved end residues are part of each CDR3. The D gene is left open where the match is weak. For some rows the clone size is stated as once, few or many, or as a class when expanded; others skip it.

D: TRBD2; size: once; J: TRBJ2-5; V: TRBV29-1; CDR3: CSVEVWEGRETQYF; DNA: TGCAGCGTTGAAGTGTGGGAGGGCCGTGAGACCCAGTACTTC
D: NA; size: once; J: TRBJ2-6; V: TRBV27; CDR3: CASSPLTPGEGHSGANVLTF; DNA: TGTGCCAGCAGTCCTCTCACCCCGGGAGAGGGACACTCTGGGGCCAACGTCCTGACTTTC
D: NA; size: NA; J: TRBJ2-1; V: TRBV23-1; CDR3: CASSRIGQTPGLHEQFF; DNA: TGCGCCAGCAGTCGAATAGGACAGACCCCTGGTTTACATGAGCAGTTCTTC
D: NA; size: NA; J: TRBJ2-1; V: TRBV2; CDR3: CASSGALASYNEQFF; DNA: TGTGCCAGCAGTGGGGCACTAGCCTCCTACAATGAGCAGTTCTTC
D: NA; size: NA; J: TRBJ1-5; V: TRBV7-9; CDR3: CASSLGYRDNQPQHF; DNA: TGTGCCAGCAGTTTGGGGTACAGGGATAATCAGCCCCAGCATTTT
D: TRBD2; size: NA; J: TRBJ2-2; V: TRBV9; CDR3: CASSVGTRPDGELFF; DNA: TGTGCCAGCAGCGTAGGGACTAGGCCAGATGGGGAGCTGTTTTTT
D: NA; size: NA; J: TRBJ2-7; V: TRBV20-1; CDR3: CSACPLLIPDEQYF; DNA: TGCAGTGCCTGCCCCCTCCTCATCCCTGACGAGCAGTACTTC
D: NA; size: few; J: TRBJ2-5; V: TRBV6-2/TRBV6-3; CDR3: CASSPGETQYF; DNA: TGTGCCAGCAGTCCGGGGGAGACCCAGTACTTC
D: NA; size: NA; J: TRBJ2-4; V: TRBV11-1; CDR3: CASSPRLWPGGEILAKNIQYF; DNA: TGTGCCAGCAGCCCACGTCTCTGGCCCGGGGGCGAGATTCTAGCCAAAAACATTCAGTACTTC
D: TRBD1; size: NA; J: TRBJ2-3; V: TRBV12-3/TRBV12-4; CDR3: CASRKTGGSTDTQYF; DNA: TGTGCCAGCAGAAAGACAGGGGGGAGCACAGATACGCAGTATTTT
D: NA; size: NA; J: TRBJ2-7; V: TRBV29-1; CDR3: CSVEDSSYEQYF; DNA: TGCAGCGTTGAAGACAGTTCCTACGAGCAGTACTTC
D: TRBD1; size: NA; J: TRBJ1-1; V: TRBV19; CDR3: CASSGPAGGLTEAFF; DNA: TGTGCCAGTAGCGGTCCGGCAGGGGGCTTGACTGAAGCTTTCTTT
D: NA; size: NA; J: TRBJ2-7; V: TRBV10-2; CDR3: CASSEGNEQYF; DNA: TGCGCCAGCAGTGAGGGAAACGAGCAGTACTTC
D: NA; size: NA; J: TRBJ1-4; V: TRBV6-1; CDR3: CASSEGTVSNEKLFF; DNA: TGTGCCAGCAGTGAAGGGACTGTCTCCAATGAAAAACTGTTTTTT
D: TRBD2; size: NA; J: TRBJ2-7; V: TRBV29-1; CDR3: CSFQTSGSYEQYF; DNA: TGCAGCTTCCAGACTAGCGGGAGCTACGAGCAGTACTTC
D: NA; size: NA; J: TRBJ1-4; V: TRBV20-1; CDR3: CSASGLFF; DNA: TGCAGTGCTAGCGGACTGTTTTTT
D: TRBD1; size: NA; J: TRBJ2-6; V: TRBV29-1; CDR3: CSVGTGPSGANVLTF; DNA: TGCAGCGTTGGGACAGGACCCTCTGGGGCCAACGTCCTGACTTTC
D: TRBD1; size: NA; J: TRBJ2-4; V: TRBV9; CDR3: CASSPEGTGSDIQYF; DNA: TGTGCCAGCAGCCCGGAGGGGACAGGGTCAGACATTCAGTACTTC
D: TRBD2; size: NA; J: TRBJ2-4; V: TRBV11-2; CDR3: CASNALGGMGAKNIQYF; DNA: TGTGCCAGCAACGCCTTGGGGGGGATGGGGGCCAAAAACATTCAGTACTTC
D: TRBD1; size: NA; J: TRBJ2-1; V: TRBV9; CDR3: CASNGRSPGQDSYNEQFF; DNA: TGTGCCAGCAACGGCCGAAGCCCGGGACAGGATTCCTACAATGAGCAGTTCTTC
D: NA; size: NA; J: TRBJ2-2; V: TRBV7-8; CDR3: CASTTWTGELFF; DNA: TGTGCCAGCACCACCTGGACCGGGGAGCTGTTTTTT
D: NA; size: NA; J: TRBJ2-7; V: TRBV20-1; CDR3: CSASTGLYEQYF; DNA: TGCAGTGCTTCCACGGGACTCTACGAGCAGTACTTC
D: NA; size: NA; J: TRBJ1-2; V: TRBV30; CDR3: CAWSVGVGSGATSRGQDGYTF; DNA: TGTGCCTGGAGTGTCGGAGTGGGGTCGGGAGCAACTAGCCGAGGGCAGGATGGCTACACCTTC
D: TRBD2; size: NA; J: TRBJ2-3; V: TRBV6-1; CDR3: CASLPLAGQNTDTQYF; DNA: TGTGCCAGCCTACCATTAGCGGGGCAAAACACAGATACGCAGTATTTT
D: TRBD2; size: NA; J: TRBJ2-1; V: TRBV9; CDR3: CASSAVDLTSGLHNEQFF; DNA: TGTGCCAGCAGCGCCGTAGACCTGACTAGCGGCCTTCACAATGAGCAGTTCTTC
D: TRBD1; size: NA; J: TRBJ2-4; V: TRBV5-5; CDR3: CASSSPGQGFVRRKNIQYF; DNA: TGTGCCAGCAGCTCGCCGGGACAGGGTTTCGTAAGGCGGAAAAACATTCAGTACTTC
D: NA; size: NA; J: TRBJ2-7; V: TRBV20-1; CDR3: CSARPDGSYEQYF; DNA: TGCAGTGCTAGACCTGACGGATCCTACGAGCAGTACTTC